Listed below are T cell receptor beta chains from one sample, sequenced in a study of blood T cells in healthy people across ages. Using its own MiXCR run on the 5' RACE reads, TCRdb lists one record per CDR3 protein. The table includes 550,000 to 750,000 distinct CDR3 sequences, roughly 21% detected once. The sample consisted of blood. The receptors come from a man aged 65 to 85 in good health. Each CDR3 is given with its conserved first and last residue. A D gene is named only where the DNA matches it firmly. Expanded clones are given a class, and other clones once, few, many or no size at all.

TGCGCCAGCAGCTTTCGGGAACATGAGCAGTTCTTC	CASSFREHEQFF	few	TRBV5-1	TRBJ2-1	-
TGTGCCAGCAGCCCTAGGGGCCCCTACGAGCAGTACTTC	CASSPRGPYEQYF	many	TRBV7-9	TRBJ2-7	-
TGTGCCAGCAGTTCACCAGGACAGGTCGGGGGCAATCAGCCCCAGCATTTT	CASSSPGQVGGNQPQHF	-	TRBV28	TRBJ1-5	TRBD1
TGTGCCAGCAGGGAAACAGGGTTCAATCAGCCCCAGCATTTT	CASRETGFNQPQHF	few	TRBV25-1	TRBJ1-5	-
TGTGCCAGCACCAGAGGGGGCTACTCTGGAAACACCATATATTTT	CASTRGGYSGNTIYF	few	TRBV6-2/TRBV6-3	TRBJ1-3	TRBD1
TGTGCCAGCAGTAGAGACACCAACTCTGGAAACACCATATATTTT	CASSRDTNSGNTIYF	-	TRBV6-5	TRBJ1-3	-
TGTGCCAGCAGTCTCCGCAGGGGTTACTATGGCTACACCTTC	CASSLRRGYYGYTF	few	TRBV12-3/TRBV12-4	TRBJ1-2	-
TGTGCCAGCGCTGTCCTGGGTCCTTTGGGCGAACAGTACTTC	CASAVLGPLGEQYF	few	TRBV2	TRBJ2-5	-
TGCGGTGCTAGTAGTGGATTAGCCAAAAACATTCAGTACTTC	CGASSGLAKNIQYF	-	TRBV20-1	TRBJ2-4	-
TGTGCCAGCAATCCACGCGCTCAAGGATATAATTCACCCCTCCACTTT	CASNPRAQGYNSPLHF	-	TRBV6-5	TRBJ1-6	-
TGCAGTGCTAGTAACGCCCGCTCCTACGAGCAGTACTTC	CSASNARSYEQYF	-	TRBV20-1	TRBJ2-7	-
TGTGCCAGCAGCCAAGCTGAGACAGGGCGTCGTTCACCCCTCCACTTT	CASSQAETGRRSPLHF	few	TRBV14	TRBJ1-6	TRBD1
TGCGCCAGCCTCCCCTCTTTAGCGGGGTACAATGAGCAGTTCTTC	CASLPSLAGYNEQFF	few	TRBV4-3	TRBJ2-1	TRBD2
TGTGCCAGCTCACCTGCCAGGGTGGGCACTGAAGCTTTCTTT	CASSPARVGTEAFF	-	TRBV18	TRBJ1-1	-
TGTGCCAGCAGTTTGAGTTTGACCAACTCCTACAATGAGCAGTTCTTC	CASSLSLTNSYNEQFF	-	TRBV28	TRBJ2-1	-
TGTGCCAGCGGCTTAGGTCCCGTCGCTAGCCCCTACGAGCAGTACTTC	CASGLGPVASPYEQYF	few	TRBV7-8	TRBJ2-7	-
TGTGCCAGCAGCCAAGGGTTAGGGACAGGGGGATCCTACGAGCAGTACTTC	CASSQGLGTGGSYEQYF	few	TRBV14	TRBJ2-7	TRBD1
TGTGCCAGCAGCCAAGGACTGGGTGAGCAGTTCTTC	CASSQGLGEQFF	few	TRBV14	TRBJ2-1	-
TGCAGTGCTAGAGACCCAGGACAGGGGACGATGAAGACCCAGTACTTC	CSARDPGQGTMKTQYF	many	TRBV20-1	TRBJ2-5	TRBD1